These 7 T cell receptor beta chains originate from one sample sequenced in a study of T cells after somatic rescue of genetic block. Sequencing used immunoSEQ multiplex PCR; TCRdb keeps in-frame clones, though not all of them. The table records roughly 12,000 clones, around two thirds of them present only once. Sequenced: peripheral blood mononuclear cells (PBMCs). The receptors were sampled from a boy between 10 and 17 years old.

This sequence joins TRBV11-2 and TRBJ2-2; 12 bases align to TRBD1. The ends lost 5 bases at V and 4 bases at J; junction bases unmatched: 11. From germline, CDR1 is SGHAT and CDR2 FQNNGV. This CDR3 comprises 18 residues. The chain's CDR3 is CASSTWPGTGGFTGELFF. The DNA for the CDR3 is TGTGCCAGCAGCACCTGGCCGGGGACAGGGGGCTTCACCGGGGAGCTGTTTTTT.

The chain recombines TRBV6-6 with TRBJ2-7; no reliable D call. This CDR3 is built from 13 residues. The germline V gene has CDR1 MNHNY and CDR2 SVGAGI (reference sequence). The V end was cut by 0 bases, the J end by 2 bases, with 5 bases between. DNA of the CDR3: TGTGCCAGCAGTTACTCCGGAACCTACGAGCAGTACTTC. Translating it yields CASSYSGTYEQYF.

The chain couples TRBV19 to TRBJ2-1; D perhaps matches TRBD1 (5 bases). CDR1 is LNHDA, CDR2 SQIVND, per germline (reference sequence). Trimming stripped 5 bases from V and 1 base from J, with 15 bases between. The CDR3 has 16 amino acids. This chain's CDR3 is CASSFPLAGSYNEQFF. The CDR3 DNA follows: TGTGCCAGTAGTTTCCCCCTGGCAGGGTCCTACAATGAGCAGTTCTTC.

This chain uses TRBV10-3 with TRBJ2-1, with a tentative D call TRBD2 (6 bases). This CDR3 is 13 amino acids long. Germline CDR1 ENHRY, CDR2 SYGVKD. V was clipped by 8 bases and J by 6 bases, with 14 bases between them. DNA for the CDR3: TGTGCCATCGGGGACCAGCGGGCCAATGAGCAGTTCTTC. Translating it yields CAIGDQRANEQFF.

The chain recombines TRBV7-3 with TRBJ2-3, with D unresolved. Trimming took 2 bases from V and 0 from J, leaving 9 bases between them. Looked up from germline, CDR1 is SGHTA and CDR2 is FQGTGA. The CDR3 has 15 residues. The CDR3 sequence: CASSLGPASTDTQYF. In nucleotides, the CDR3 is TGTGCCAGCAGCTTAGGGCCGGCTAGCACAGATACGCAGTATTTT.

The chain links TRBV19 to TRBJ1-2; 10 bases are shared with TRBD1. V shed 5 bases, J shed 4 bases, and the junction held 7 bases outside the gene matches. This CDR3 spans 15 amino acids. Germline V gives CDR1 LNHDA, CDR2 SQIVND (reference sequence). CDR3 bases: TGTGCCAGTAGTGTCCGGGACAGGGGTCGCTATGGCTACACCTTC. Translated, it gives CASSVRDRGRYGYTF.

V is TRBV5-5 and J is TRBJ2-1; 10 positions agree with TRBD1. CDR3 size: 16 residues. Losses at the gene ends were 2 bases for V and 4 bases for J; bases not matched to a gene: 6. The germline V gene encodes CDR1 SGHKS and CDR2 YYEKEE (reference sequence). In DNA, the CDR3 is TGTGCCAGCAGCTTATTTGGGACAGGGGCTTACAATGAGCAGTTCTTC. It translates to CASSLFGTGAYNEQFF.